This TCR beta chain was sequenced during a study of blood T cells in healthy people across ages. Findings of the study overall: Without sorted subsets, naive and antigen-experienced compartments could not be conclusively compared.

A remark on this clonotype: Its antigen is currently unknown.

The germline V gene encodes CDR1 MNHEY and CDR2 SVGAGI. The CDR3 is 13 residues long. J gave up 6 bases and V 9 bases, and 8 bases lay outside the gene matches. Next came a second PCR, run for about 7 to 12 cycles, which used a sample-barcoded 5' primer along with a J-beta primer mix. TCRdb re-called the 5' RACE reads through MiXCR, storing one row per CDR3 protein. In the table there are about 1.4 million distinct CDR3 sequences, roughly 60% of which are singletons. The sample taken for sequencing was blood. The TCR sequence derives from a young man in good health. V is TRBV6-5 and J is TRBJ2-1; TRBD2 matches 7 bases. CDR3 DNA: TGTGCCAGTGTCGGGACTAATATCAATGAGCAGTTCTTC. Amino acids: CASVGTNINEQFF.